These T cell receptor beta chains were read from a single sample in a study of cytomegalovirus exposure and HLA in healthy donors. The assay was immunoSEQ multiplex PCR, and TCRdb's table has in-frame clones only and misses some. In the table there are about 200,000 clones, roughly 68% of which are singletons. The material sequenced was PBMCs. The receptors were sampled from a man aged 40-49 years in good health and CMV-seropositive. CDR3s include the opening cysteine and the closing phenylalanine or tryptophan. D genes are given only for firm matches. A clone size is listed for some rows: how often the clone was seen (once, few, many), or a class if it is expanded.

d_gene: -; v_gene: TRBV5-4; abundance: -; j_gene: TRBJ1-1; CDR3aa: CASSSSRNTEAFF; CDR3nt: TGTGCCAGCAGCTCGTCTCGGAACACTGAAGCTTTCTTT
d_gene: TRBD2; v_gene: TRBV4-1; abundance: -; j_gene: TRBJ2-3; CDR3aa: CASNRGGGATDTQYF; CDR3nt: TGCGCCAGCAATCGTGGCGGGGGGGCAACAGATACGCAGTATTTT
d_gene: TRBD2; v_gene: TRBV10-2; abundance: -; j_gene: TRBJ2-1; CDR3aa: CASTTSGFYNEQFF; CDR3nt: TGCGCCAGCACAACTAGCGGGTTCTACAATGAGCAGTTCTTC
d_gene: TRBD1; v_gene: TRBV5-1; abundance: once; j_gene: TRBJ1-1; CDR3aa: CASSPQGITEAFF; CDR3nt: TGCGCCAGCAGCCCACAGGGGATCACTGAAGCTTTCTTT
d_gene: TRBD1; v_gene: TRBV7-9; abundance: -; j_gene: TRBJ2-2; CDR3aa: CSSSGRDRGFTGELFF; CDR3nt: TGTTCCAGCAGCGGCCGGGACAGGGGGTTCACCGGGGAGCTGTTTTTT
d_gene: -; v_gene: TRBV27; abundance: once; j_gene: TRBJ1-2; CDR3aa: CASSFSGIGYTF; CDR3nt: TGTGCCAGCAGTTTTTCAGGGATTGGCTACACCTTC
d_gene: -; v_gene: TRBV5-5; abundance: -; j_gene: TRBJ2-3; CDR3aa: CASSTANQHTDTQYF; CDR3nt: TGTGCCAGCAGCACAGCAAACCAACACACAGATACGCAGTATTTT
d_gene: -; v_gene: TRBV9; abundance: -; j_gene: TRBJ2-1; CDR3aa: CASSVPGAEQFF; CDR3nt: TGTGCCAGCAGCGTGCCAGGGGCTGAGCAGTTCTTC
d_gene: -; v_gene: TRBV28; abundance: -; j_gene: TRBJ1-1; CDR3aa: CASRPGGSATEAFF; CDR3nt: TGTGCCAGCAGACCCGGGGGGTCGGCAACTGAAGCTTTCTTT
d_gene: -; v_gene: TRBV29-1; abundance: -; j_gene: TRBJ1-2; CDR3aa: CSVPRSVNYGYTF; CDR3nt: TGCAGCGTGCCCCGGTCCGTAAACTATGGCTACACCTTC
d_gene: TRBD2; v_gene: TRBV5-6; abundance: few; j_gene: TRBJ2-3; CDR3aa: CASLAGGTDTQYF; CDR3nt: TGTGCCAGCCTGGCGGGGGGCACAGATACGCAGTATTTT
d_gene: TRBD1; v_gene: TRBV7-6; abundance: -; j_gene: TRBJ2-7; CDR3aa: CASSFRDRDYEQYF; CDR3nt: TGTGCCAGCAGCTTCCGGGACAGGGACTACGAGCAGTACTTC
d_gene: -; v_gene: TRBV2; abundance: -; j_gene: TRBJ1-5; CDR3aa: CASSGTGIRQPQHF; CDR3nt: TGTGCCAGCAGTGGGACGGGGATTCGGCAGCCCCAGCATTTT
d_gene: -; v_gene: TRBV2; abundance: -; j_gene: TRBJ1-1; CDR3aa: CASSPFWTGGGTEAFF; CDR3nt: TGTGCCAGCAGTCCTTTTTGGACGGGGGGCGGCACTGAAGCTTTCTTT
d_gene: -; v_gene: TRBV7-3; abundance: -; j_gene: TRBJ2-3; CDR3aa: CASSQLGGDTQYF; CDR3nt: TGTGCCAGCAGCCAGCTAGGAGGAGATACGCAGTATTTT
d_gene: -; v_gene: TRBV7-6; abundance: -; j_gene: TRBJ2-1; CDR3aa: CASTASGEFYNEQFF; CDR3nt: TGTGCCAGTACAGCGTCGGGGGAATTCTACAATGAGCAGTTCTTC
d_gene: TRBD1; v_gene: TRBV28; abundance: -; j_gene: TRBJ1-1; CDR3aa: CASSHLRRDRGNTEAFF; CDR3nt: TGTGCCAGCAGTCACTTACGTCGGGACAGGGGGAACACTGAAGCCTTCTTT
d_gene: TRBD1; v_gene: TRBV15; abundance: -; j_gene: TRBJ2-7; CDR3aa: CATSRGRDSAFYEQYF; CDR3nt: TGTGCCACCAGCAGAGGCCGGGACAGTGCTTTCTACGAGCAGTACTTC
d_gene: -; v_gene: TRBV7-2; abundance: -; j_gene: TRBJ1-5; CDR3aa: CASSGVWGEPQHF; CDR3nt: TGTGCCAGCAGCGGGGTTTGGGGGGAGCCCCAGCATTTT
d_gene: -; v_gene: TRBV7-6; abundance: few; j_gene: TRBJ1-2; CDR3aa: CASSLGRIYGYTF; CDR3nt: TGTGCCAGCAGCTTAGGCAGGATATATGGCTACACCTTC
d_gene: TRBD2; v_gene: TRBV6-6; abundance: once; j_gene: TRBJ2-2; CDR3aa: CATKLAPNTGELFF; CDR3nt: TGTGCCACCAAACTAGCGCCCAACACCGGGGAGCTGTTTTTT
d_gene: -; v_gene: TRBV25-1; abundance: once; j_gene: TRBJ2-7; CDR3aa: CASSVRQPSYERYF; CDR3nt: TGTGCCAGCAGTGTTAGACAGCCCTCCTACGAGCGGTACTTC
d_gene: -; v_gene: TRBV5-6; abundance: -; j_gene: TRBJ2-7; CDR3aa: CASSLERREQYF; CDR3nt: TGTGCCAGCAGCTTGGAACGTAGAGAGCAGTACTTC
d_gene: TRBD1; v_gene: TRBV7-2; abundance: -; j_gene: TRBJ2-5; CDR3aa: CASSWTGETQYF; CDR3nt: TGTGCCAGCAGCTGGACAGGGGAGACCCAGTACTTC
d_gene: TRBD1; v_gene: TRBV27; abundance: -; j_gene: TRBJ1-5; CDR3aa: CASSSLGGQGASKPQHF; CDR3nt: TGTGCCAGCAGTTCCCTGGGGGGACAGGGGGCGTCGAAGCCCCAGCATTTT
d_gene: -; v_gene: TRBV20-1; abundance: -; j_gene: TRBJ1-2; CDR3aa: CSVDSPYGYTF; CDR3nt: TGCAGTGTCGACAGCCCCTATGGCTACACCTTC
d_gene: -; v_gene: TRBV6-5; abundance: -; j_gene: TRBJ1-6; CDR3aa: CASSQLGGKASPLHF; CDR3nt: TGTGCCAGCAGTCAACTCGGGGGAAAGGCTTCACCCCTCCACTTT
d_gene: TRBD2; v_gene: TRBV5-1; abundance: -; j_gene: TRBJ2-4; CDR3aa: CASSLSGGPENIQYF; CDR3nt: TGCGCCAGCAGCTTGTCGGGGGGGCCAGAAAACATTCAGTACTTC
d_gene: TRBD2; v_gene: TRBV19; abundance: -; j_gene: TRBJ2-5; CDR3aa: CASSGTRRTQETQYF; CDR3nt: TGTGCCAGTAGCGGGACTAGAAGGACCCAAGAGACCCAGTACTTC
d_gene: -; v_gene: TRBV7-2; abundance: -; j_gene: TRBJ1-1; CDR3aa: CASSLGSGVGLEAFF; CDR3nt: TGTGCCAGCAGCTTAGGGTCCGGGGTAGGACTCGAAGCTTTCTTT
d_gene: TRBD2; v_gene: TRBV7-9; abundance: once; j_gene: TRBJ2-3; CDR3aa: CASSSLAGGARITDTQYF; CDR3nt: TGTGCCAGCAGCTCGCTTGCCGGGGGGGCCCGAATCACAGATACGCAGTATTTT
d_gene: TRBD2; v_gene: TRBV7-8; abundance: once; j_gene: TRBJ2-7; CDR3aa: CASSFNGGGGYEQYF; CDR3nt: TGTGCCAGCAGCTTTAACGGCGGGGGGGGGTACGAGCAGTACTTC
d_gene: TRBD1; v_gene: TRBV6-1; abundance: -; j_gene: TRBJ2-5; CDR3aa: CASRNRGLETQYF; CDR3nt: TGTGCCAGCAGGAACAGGGGGCTGGAGACCCAGTACTTC
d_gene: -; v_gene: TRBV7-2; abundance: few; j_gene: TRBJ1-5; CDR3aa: CASSSEGAGNQPQHF; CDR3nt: TGTGCCAGCAGCTCAGAGGGAGCGGGTAATCAGCCCCAGCATTTT
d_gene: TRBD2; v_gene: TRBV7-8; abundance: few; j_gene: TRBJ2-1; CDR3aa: CASSFGLAGGIGAEQFF; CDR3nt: TGTGCCAGCAGCTTCGGACTAGCGGGGGGTATAGGAGCAGAGCAGTTCTTC
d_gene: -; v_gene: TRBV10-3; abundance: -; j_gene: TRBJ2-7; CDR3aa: CAISESSGGLSYEQYF; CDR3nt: TGTGCCATCAGTGAGTCCTCGGGGGGCCTCTCCTACGAGCAGTACTTC
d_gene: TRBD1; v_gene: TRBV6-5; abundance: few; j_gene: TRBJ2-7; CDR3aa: CASSDPGQGYEQYF; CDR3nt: TGTGCCAGCAGCGACCCGGGACAGGGCTACGAGCAGTACTTC
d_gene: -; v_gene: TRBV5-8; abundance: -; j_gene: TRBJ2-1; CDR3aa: CASSPSGWNEQFF; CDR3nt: TGTGCCAGCAGCCCGTCCGGGTGGAATGAGCAGTTCTTC
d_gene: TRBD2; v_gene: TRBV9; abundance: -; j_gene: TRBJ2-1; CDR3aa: CASSVGGGAYNEQFF; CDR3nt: TGTGCCAGCAGCGTGGGCGGGGGGGCCTACAATGAGCAGTTCTTC
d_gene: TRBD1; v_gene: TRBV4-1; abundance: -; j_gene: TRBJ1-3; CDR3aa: CASRHLPGQGKWGAGNTIYF; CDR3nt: TGCGCCAGCAGACACCTACCGGGACAGGGAAAATGGGGCGCTGGAAACACCATATATTTT